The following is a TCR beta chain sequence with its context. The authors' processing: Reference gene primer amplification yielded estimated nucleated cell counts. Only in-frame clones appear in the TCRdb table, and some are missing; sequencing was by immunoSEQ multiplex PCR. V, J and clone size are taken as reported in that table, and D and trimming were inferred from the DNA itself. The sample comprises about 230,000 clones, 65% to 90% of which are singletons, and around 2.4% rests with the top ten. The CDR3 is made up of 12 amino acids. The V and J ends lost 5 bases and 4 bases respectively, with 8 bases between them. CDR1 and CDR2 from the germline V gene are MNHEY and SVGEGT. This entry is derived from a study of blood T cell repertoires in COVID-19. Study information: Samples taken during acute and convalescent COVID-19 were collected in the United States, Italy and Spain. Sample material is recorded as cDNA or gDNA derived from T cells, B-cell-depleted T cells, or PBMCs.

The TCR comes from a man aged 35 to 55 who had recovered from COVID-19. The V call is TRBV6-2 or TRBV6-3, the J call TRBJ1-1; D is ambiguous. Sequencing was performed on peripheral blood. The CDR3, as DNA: TGTGCCAGCAGTACTTACAGCACTGAAGCTTTCTTT. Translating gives CASSTYSTEAFF.